Detailed here is one T cell receptor (beta chain). Looked up from germline, CDR1 is DFQATT and CDR2 is SNEGSKA (reference sequence). The length of the CDR3 is 10 residues. Deletions cut 2 bases from V and 8 bases from J, with 6 bases between. Using immunoSEQ multiplex PCR, the repertoire was profiled, and TCRdb retains in-frame clones only, with some absent. The sample yields tens of thousands of clones, approximately 90% seen once. This record comes from a study of T cell changes during pregnancy in multiple sclerosis. Sequenced material: CD4+ T cells from peripheral blood mononuclear cells, taken after pregnancy. The TCR comes from a female donor in good health, enrolled as a control in a pregnancy study. The gene calls are TRBV20-1 and TRBJ1-1; D gene unclear. For the CDR3, the DNA is TGCAGTGCTAGACTTATGGAAGCTTTCTTT. This gives the protein CSARLMEAFF.